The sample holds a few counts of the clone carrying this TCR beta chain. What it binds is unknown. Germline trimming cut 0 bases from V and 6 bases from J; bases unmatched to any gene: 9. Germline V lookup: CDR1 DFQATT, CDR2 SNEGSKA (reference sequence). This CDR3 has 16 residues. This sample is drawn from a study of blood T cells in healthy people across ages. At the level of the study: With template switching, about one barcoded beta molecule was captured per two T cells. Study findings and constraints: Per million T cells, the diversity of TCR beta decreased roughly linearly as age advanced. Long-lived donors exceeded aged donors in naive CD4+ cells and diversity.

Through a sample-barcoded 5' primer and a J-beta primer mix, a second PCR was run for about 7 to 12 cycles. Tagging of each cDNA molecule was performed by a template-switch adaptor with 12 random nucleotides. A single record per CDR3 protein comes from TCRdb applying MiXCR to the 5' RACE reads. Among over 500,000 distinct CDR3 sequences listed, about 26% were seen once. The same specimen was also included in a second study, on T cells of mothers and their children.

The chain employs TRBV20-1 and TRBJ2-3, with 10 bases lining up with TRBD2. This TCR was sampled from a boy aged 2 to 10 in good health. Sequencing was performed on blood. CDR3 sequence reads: CSARDSRSGGADTQYF. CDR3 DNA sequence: TGCAGTGCTAGAGATAGTAGAAGCGGGGGGGCTGATACGCAGTATTTT.